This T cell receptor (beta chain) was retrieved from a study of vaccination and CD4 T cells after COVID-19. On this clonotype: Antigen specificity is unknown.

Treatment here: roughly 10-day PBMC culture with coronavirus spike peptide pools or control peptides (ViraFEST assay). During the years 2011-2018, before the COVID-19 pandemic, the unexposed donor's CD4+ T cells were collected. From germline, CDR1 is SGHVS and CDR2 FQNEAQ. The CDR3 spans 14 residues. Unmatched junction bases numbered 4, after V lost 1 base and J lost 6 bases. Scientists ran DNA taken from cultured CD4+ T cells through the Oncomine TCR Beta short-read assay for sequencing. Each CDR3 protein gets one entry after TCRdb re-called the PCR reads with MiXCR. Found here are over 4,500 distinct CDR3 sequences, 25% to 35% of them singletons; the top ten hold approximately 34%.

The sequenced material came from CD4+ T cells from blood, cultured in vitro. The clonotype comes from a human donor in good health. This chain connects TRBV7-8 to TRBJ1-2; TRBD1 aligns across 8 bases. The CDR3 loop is CASSLGEQGDGYTF. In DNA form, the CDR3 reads TGTGCCAGCAGCTTAGGTGAACAGGGGGATGGCTACACCTTC.